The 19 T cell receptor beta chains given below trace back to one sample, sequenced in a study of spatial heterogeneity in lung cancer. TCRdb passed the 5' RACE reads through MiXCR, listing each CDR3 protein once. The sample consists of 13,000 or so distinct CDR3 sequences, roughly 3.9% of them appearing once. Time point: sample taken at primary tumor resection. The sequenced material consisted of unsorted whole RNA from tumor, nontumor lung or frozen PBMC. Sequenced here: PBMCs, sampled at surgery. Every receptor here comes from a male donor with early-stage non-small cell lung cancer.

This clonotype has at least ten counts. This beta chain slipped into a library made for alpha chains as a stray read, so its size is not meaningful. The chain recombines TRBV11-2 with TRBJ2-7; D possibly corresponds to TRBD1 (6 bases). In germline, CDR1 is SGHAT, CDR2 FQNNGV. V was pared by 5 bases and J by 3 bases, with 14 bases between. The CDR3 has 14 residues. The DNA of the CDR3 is TGTGCCAGCAGCCCCGGGACATTTGGCTACGAGCAGTACTTC. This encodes CASSPGTFGYEQYF.

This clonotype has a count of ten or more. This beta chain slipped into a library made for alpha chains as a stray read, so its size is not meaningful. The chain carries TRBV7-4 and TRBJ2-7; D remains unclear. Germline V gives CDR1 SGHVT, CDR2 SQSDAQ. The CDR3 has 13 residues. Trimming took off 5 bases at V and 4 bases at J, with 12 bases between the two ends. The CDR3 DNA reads TGTGCCAGCAGCCCCGGCGAGGAGTACGAGCAGTACTTC. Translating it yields CASSPGEEYEQYF.

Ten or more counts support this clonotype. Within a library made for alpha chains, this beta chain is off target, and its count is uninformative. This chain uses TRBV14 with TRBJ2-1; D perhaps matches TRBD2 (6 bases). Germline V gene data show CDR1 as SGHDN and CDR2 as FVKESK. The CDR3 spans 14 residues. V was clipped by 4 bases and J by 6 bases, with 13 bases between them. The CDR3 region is CASSPLGGGNEQFF. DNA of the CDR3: TGTGCCAGCAGCCCCCTGGGAGGTGGCAATGAGCAGTTCTTC.

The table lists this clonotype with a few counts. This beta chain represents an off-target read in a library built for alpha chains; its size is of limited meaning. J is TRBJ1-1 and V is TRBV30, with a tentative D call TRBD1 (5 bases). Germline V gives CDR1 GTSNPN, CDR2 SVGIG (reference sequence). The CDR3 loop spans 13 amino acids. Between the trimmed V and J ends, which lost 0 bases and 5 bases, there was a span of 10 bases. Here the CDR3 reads CAWSVGGWTEAFF. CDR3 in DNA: TGTGCCTGGAGTGTGGGGGGTTGGACTGAAGCTTTCTTT.

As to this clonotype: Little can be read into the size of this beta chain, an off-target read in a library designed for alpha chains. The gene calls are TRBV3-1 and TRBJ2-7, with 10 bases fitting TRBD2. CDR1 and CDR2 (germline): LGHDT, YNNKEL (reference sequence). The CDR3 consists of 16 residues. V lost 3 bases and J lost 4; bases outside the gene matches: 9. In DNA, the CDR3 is TGTGCCAGCAGCCAGGACACGGGACTAGCGTTGTACGAGCAGTACTTC. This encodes CASSQDTGLALYEQYF.

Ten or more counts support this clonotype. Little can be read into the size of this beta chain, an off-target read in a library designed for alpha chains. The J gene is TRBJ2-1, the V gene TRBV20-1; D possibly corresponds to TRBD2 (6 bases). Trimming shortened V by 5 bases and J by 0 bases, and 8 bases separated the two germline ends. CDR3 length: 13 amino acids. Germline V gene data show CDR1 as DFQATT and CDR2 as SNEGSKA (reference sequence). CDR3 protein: CSAGRSSYNEQFF. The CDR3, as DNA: TGCAGTGCTGGGAGGAGCTCCTACAATGAGCAGTTCTTC.

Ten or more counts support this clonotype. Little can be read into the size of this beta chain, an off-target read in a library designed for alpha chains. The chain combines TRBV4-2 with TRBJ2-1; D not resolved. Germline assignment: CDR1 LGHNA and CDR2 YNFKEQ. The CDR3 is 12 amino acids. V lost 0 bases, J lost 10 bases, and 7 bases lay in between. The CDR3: CASSQDSFEQFF. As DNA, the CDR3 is TGTGCCAGCAGCCAAGATTCTTTCGAGCAGTTCTTC.

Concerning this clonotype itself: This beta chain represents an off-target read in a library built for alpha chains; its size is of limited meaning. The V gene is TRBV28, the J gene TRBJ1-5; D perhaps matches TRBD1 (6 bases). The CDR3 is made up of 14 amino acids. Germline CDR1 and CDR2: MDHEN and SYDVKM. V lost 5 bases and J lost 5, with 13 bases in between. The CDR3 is CASSLQGFYQPQHF. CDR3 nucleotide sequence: TGTGCCAGCAGTCTCCAGGGGTTTTATCAGCCCCAGCATTTT. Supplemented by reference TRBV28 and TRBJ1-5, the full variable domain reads DVKVTQSSRYLVKRTGEKVFLECVQDMDHENMFWYRQDPGLGLRLIYFSYDVKMKEKGDIPEGYSVSREKKERFSLILESASTNQTSMYLCASSLQGFYQPQHFGDGTRLSIL.

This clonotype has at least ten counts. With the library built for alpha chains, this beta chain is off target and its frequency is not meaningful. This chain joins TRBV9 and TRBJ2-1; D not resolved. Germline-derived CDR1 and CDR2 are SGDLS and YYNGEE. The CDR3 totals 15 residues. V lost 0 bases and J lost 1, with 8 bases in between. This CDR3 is CASSVDGTSYNEQFF. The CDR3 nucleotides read TGTGCCAGCAGCGTAGATGGTACTTCCTACAATGAGCAGTTCTTC.

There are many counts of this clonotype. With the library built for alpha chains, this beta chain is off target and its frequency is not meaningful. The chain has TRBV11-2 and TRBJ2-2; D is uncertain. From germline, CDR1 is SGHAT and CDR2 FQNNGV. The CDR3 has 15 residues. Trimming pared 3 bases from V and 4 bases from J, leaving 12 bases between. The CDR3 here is CASSFVGFSTGELFF. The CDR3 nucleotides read TGTGCCAGCAGCTTTGTGGGTTTCAGCACCGGGGAGCTGTTTTTT.

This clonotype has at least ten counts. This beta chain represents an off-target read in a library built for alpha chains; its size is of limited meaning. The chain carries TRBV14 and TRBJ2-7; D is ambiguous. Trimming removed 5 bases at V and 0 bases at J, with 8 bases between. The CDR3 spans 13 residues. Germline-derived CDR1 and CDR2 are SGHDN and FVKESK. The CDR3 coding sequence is TGTGCCAGCAGCACGGGCGGCTCCTACGAGCAGTACTTC. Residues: CASSTGGSYEQYF.

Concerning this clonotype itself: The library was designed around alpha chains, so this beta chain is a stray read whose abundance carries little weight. The CDR3 nucleotides read TGTGCCAGCAGCTTAAGATCTAGGAGGGACCACAATGAGCAGTTCTTC. This sequence encodes CASSLRSRRDHNEQFF. The chain employs TRBV7-9 and TRBJ2-1; tentatively, D is TRBD2 (6 bases). Per germline, CDR1 SEHNR and CDR2 FQNEAQ (reference sequence). The V gene lost 2 bases and the J gene lost 5 bases, with 16 bases spanning the gap. This CDR3 spans 16 amino acids.

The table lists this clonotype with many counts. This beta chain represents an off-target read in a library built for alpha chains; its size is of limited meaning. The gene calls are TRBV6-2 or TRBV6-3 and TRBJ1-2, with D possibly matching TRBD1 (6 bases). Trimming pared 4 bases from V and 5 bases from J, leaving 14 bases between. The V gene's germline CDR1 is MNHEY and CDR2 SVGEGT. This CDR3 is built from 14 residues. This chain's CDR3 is CASSSPDSRYGYTF. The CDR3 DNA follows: TGTGCCAGCAGTTCCCCGGACAGTAGATATGGCTACACCTTC.

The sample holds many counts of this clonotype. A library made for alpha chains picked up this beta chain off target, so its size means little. CDR3 region: CASSYAGQGEHF. The DNA for the CDR3 is TGTGCCAGCAGCTACGCTGGACAGGGAGAGCATTTT. This chain links TRBV7-2 with TRBJ1-5, with 8 bases aligning to TRBD1. The CDR3 length is 12 residues. Germline V gene data show CDR1 as SGHTA and CDR2 as FQGNSA. V trimming: 4 bases; J trimming: 14 bases; junction bases outside the gene matches: 7.

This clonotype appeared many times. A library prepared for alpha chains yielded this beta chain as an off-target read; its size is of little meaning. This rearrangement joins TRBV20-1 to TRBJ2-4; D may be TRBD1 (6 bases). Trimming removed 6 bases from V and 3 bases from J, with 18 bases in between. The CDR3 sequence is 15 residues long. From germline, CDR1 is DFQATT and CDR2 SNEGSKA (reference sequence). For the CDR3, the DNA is TGCAGTGCCTCATGGACAGAGGGGAACAAAAACATTCAGTACTTC. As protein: CSASWTEGNKNIQYF.

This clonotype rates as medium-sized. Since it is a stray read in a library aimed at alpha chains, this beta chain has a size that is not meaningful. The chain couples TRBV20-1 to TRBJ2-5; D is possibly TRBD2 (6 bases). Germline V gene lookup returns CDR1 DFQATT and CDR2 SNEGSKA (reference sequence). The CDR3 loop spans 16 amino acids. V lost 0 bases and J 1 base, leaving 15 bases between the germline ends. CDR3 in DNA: TGCAGTGCTAGAGATTGGAGGGGCCAAACCCAAGAGACCCAGTACTTC. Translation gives CSARDWRGQTQETQYF.

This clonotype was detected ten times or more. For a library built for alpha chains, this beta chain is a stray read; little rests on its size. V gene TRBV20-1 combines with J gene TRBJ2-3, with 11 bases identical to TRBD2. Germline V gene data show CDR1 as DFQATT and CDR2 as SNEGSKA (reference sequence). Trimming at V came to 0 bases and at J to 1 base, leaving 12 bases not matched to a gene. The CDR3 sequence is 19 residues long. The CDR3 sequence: CSARDVLAGVMLGTDTQYF. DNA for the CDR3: TGCAGTGCTAGAGATGTACTAGCGGGAGTGATGTTAGGCACAGATACGCAGTATTTT.

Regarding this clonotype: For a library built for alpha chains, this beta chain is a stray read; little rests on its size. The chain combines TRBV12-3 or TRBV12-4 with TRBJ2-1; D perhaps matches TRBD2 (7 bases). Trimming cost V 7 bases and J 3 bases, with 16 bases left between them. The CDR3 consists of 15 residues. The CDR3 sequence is CASTPGGGGYNEQFF. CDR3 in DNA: TGTGCCAGCACCCCCGGGGGAGGGGGCTACAATGAGCAGTTCTTC.

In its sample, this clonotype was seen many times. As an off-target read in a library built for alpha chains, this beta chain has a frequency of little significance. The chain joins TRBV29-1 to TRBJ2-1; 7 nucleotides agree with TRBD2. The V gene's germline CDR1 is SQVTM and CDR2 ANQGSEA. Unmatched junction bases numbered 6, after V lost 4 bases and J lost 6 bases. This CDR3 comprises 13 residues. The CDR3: CSVGAGEGNEQFF. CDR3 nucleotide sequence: TGCAGCGTTGGTGCGGGAGAGGGCAATGAGCAGTTCTTC.